A single sample gave rise to the 23 T cell receptor beta chains below, sequenced in a study of blood T cells in healthy people across ages. PCR was performed a second time for about 7 to 11 cycles using a sample-barcoded 5' primer and a J-beta primer mix. Using its own MiXCR run on the 5' RACE reads, TCRdb lists one record per CDR3 protein. The sample yields approximately 780,000 distinct CDR3 sequences, 20% to 30% seen once. This sample was shared with a second study, whose subject was T cells of mothers and their children.

The sequencing sample was made of blood. The receptors shown here come from a boy between 10 and 17 years old in good health.

The CDR3 protein is CASTPSTSVDLNTGELFF. The CDR3 bases are TGTGCCAGCACTCCTAGTACTAGCGTTGATCTGAACACCGGGGAGCTGTTTTTT. The V call is TRBV6-2 or TRBV6-3, the J call TRBJ2-2, with TRBD2 identical over 7 bases. This CDR3 comprises 18 residues. In germline, CDR1 is MNHEY, CDR2 SVGEGT. V lost 7 bases, J lost 1 base, and 15 bases stayed unmatched.

The chain is built from TRBV29-1 and TRBJ2-7; 7 nucleotides line up with TRBD1. CDR1 is SQVTM and CDR2 is ANQGSEA in the germline V gene. This CDR3 has 14 residues. After removal of 4 bases from V and 2 bases from J, the junction contained 8 bases not matched to a gene. The CDR3 coding sequence is TGCAGCGTTGGAGGGGGCTTTCCAACCTACGAGCAGTACTTC. The encoded protein is CSVGGGFPTYEQYF.

This clonotype has only a few counts. The gene calls are TRBV2 and TRBJ2-3; 12 nucleotides align to TRBD1. CDR3 length equals 18 residues. V shed 3 bases and J 2 bases; nucleotides not matched to a gene: 9. Germline assignment: CDR1 SNHLY and CDR2 FYNNEI. CDR3 residues: CASSDPGQGAAVTDTQYF. The CDR3 nucleotides are TGTGCCAGCAGTGACCCGGGACAGGGGGCGGCGGTCACAGATACGCAGTATTTT.

This clonotype occurred a few times. V and J are TRBV6-5 and TRBJ2-3; TRBD2 is a possible D gene (5 bases). This CDR3 is built from 15 residues. Germline CDR1 MNHEY, CDR2 SVGAGI. V lost 5 bases and J 1 base, leaving 13 bases between the germline ends. The CDR3 DNA is TGTGCCAGCAGTAGCCCCCACGGGGGCACAGATACGCAGTATTTT. It yields the protein CASSSPHGGTDTQYF.

This clonotype was found a few times. CDR3 bases: TGTGCCAGCGGCGCGGGGAACGAGCAGTACTTC. It encodes CASGAGNEQYF. The chain joins TRBV11-1 to TRBJ2-7; D perhaps matches TRBD2 (6 bases). V shed 8 bases and J shed 5 bases, with 10 bases lying between them. Germline CDR1 is SGHAT and CDR2 is FQDESV (reference sequence). The CDR3 sequence is 11 residues long. Supplemented by reference TRBV11-1 and TRBJ2-7, the full variable domain reads EAEVAQSPRYKITEKSQAVAFWCDPISGHATLYWYRQILGQGPELLVQFQDESVVDDSQLPKDRFSAERLKGVDSTLKIQPAELGDSAMYLCASGAGNEQYFGPGTRLTVT.

CDR3: CASSPLAEDTQYF. In nucleotides, the CDR3 is TGTGCCAGCAGCCCTCTAGCGGAGGATACGCAGTATTTT. The chain joins TRBV5-5 to TRBJ2-3; the match to TRBD2 covers 7 bases. The CDR3 has 13 residues. Germline V gene lookup returns CDR1 SGHKS and CDR2 YYEKEE (reference sequence). Trimming cost V 4 bases and J 6 bases; bases outside gene matches: 5.

This clonotype was observed a few times. The CDR3 coding sequence is TGTGCCATCAGCCCCTCAGGGAGCACAGATACGCAGTATTTT. Amino acids: CAISPSGSTDTQYF. V and J are TRBV10-3 and TRBJ2-3; a weak D match, TRBD1 (5 bases). Germline-derived CDR1 and CDR2 are ENHRY and SYGVKD. This CDR3 spans 14 amino acids. Trimming took off 6 bases at V and 0 bases at J, with 10 bases between the two ends.

This clonotype came up a few times. The rearrangement uses TRBV28 and TRBJ1-3, with no clear D. This CDR3 has 16 amino acids. Between the trimmed V and J ends, which lost 2 bases and 1 base, there was a span of 12 bases. Germline V gene sequence: CDR1 MDHEN, CDR2 SYDVKM. CDR3 protein: CASSLDTYISGNTIYF. The CDR3 DNA reads TGTGCCAGCAGTTTAGACACCTATATATCTGGAAACACCATATATTTT.

The gene calls are TRBV3-1 and TRBJ2-1; no definite D call. The CDR3 totals 18 residues. Germline CDR1 is LGHDT and CDR2 is YNNKEL (reference sequence). V dropped 1 base and J dropped 4 bases, with 20 bases sitting between them. DNA for the CDR3: TGTGCCAGCAGCCAAGTATCCCGGACGAAGTGGCCTTACAATGAGCAGTTCTTC. Translating it yields CASSQVSRTKWPYNEQFF.

This clonotype has more than one count but fewer than ten. This CDR3 reads CSAMRQPSGEKLFF. As DNA, the CDR3 is TGCAGTGCGATGAGACAGCCCTCTGGTGAAAAACTGTTTTTT. V and J are TRBV20-1 and TRBJ1-4; tentative D call: TRBD1 (5 bases). This CDR3 region has 14 residues. The V gene's germline CDR1 is DFQATT and CDR2 SNEGSKA (reference sequence). Trimming took off 6 bases at V and 7 bases at J, with 18 bases between the two ends.

J is TRBJ2-7 and V is TRBV7-2; D could derive from TRBD1 or TRBD2 (5 bases each). Germline V gene data show CDR1 as SGHTA and CDR2 as FQGNSA. The CDR3 runs to 15 residues. V was shortened by 1 base and J by 5 bases, with 15 bases between the two germline ends. CDR3 nucleotides: TGTGCCAGCAGCTTAGATGAGGGGCCCCATAACGAGCAGTACTTC. It specifies CASSLDEGPHNEQYF.

This clonotype has ten or more counts. This sequence joins TRBV15 and TRBJ2-7, with TRBD1 matching over 7 bases. V trimming: 0 bases; J trimming: 4 bases; junction bases outside the gene matches: 0. The CDR3 is 13 residues long. Germline lookup yields CDR1 LNHNV and CDR2 YYDKDF (reference sequence). Here the CDR3 DNA reads TGTGCCACCAGCAGAGACAGGGGGTACGAGCAGTACTTC. Its translation is CATSRDRGYEQYF.

The rearrangement joins TRBV4-1 to TRBJ2-1; 7 bases line up with TRBD1. Looked up from germline, CDR1 is MGHRA and CDR2 is YSYEKL. V shed 1 base, J shed 8 bases, and the junction held 11 bases outside the gene matches. The CDR3 sequence is 16 residues long. CDR3 loop: CASSQVKTGIFHEQFF. The CDR3 DNA reads as TGCGCCAGCAGCCAAGTTAAGACAGGGATTTTCCATGAGCAGTTCTTC.

In regard to this clonotype: Mismatch with germline at one junction end may stem from a read error. The chain employs TRBV29-1 and TRBJ1-3; weak D call: TRBD1 (6 bases). Germline V gene data show CDR1 as SQVTM and CDR2 as ANQGSEA. The CDR3 length is 13 residues. The CDR3 here is CSVLQGYGNTIYF. CDR3 DNA sequence: TGTAGCGTTCTACAGGGTTATGGAAACACCATATATTTT.

At least ten counts were recorded for this clonotype. The CDR3 DNA reads TGCAGCGTTGATGATGAGGGGAGGGAGACCCAGTACTTC. This gives the protein CSVDDEGRETQYF. The V gene is TRBV29-1, the J gene TRBJ2-5; D might be TRBD2 (6 bases). The CDR3 covers 13 residues. The V end was cut by 3 bases, the J end by 5 bases, with 13 bases between. Germline lookup yields CDR1 SQVTM and CDR2 ANQGSEA.

This chain uses TRBV12-3 or TRBV12-4 with TRBJ2-2, with D possibly TRBD1 on 5 matching bases. Deletions cut 3 bases from V and 3 bases from J, with 11 bases between. This CDR3 spans 15 amino acids. The CDR3 spells CASSFSWGDTGELFF. Written as DNA, the CDR3 is TGTGCCAGCAGTTTTTCCTGGGGCGACACCGGGGAGCTGTTTTTT.

The chain carries TRBV4-2 and TRBJ2-6; unclear D gene. V was shortened by 0 bases and J by 3 bases, with 9 bases between the two germline ends. Germline values: CDR1 LGHNA, CDR2 YNFKEQ. The length of the CDR3 is 16 residues. CDR3 loop: CASSQEYFSGANVLTF. CDR3 in DNA: TGTGCCAGCAGCCAAGAATATTTTAGTGGGGCCAACGTCCTGACTTTC.

The CDR3 reads CASIFRSGTGAYYYGYTF. For the CDR3, the DNA is TGTGCCAGCATATTTCGTTCCGGGACAGGGGCATACTACTATGGCTACACCTTC. V and J are TRBV6-1 and TRBJ1-2; 10 bases line up with TRBD1. The CDR3 covers 18 residues. The V and J ends lost 7 bases and 3 bases, in that order; junction bases with no gene match: 17. Per the germline V gene, CDR1 is MNHNS and CDR2 is SASEGT.

This clonotype was seen only a few times. The rearrangement joins TRBV11-2 to TRBJ2-7; D is perhaps TRBD1 (5 bases). The length of the CDR3 is 15 residues. Looked up from germline, CDR1 is SGHAT and CDR2 is FQNNGV. V lost 5 bases and J 6 bases, leaving 20 bases between the germline ends. In DNA, the CDR3 is TGTGCCAGCAGCCCGGTTCAGGGTCCTTTTCTCGAGCAGTACTTC. This codes for CASSPVQGPFLEQYF.

The V and J genes are TRBV7-9 and TRBJ2-7, with D possibly being TRBD1 or TRBD2 (5 bases each). V was clipped by 4 bases and J by 5 bases, with 15 bases between them. The length of the CDR3 is 14 residues. The germline V gene has CDR1 SEHNR and CDR2 FQNEAQ (reference sequence). DNA of the CDR3: TGTGCCAGCAGCTCAGGGAGCGACGGGGACGAGCAGTACTTC. Protein product: CASSSGSDGDEQYF.

The V gene is TRBV10-3, the J gene TRBJ2-5; TRBD1 matches 8 bases. Matching the DNA end better, TRBJ2-7 makes the J call doubtful. The CDR3 covers 13 residues. Germline CDR1 ENHRY, CDR2 SYGVKD. The CDR3 nucleotides read TGTGCCATCAGTGAGAACAGGGGGTACGAGCAGTACTTC. This encodes CAISENRGYEQYF.

This sequence joins TRBV11-2 and TRBJ2-1, with D possibly being TRBD1 or TRBD2 (5 bases each). The CDR3 length is 19 residues. Germline V gives CDR1 SGHAT, CDR2 FQNNGV. V was pared by 6 bases and J by 6 bases, with 30 bases between. CDR3 DNA: TGTGCCAGCAGTAAAGGGGTTATGAGAGGGCCCAATGTCATCAATGAGCAGTTCTTC. Its translation: CASSKGVMRGPNVINEQFF.

In its sample, this clonotype was seen a few times. This sequence joins TRBV20-1 and TRBJ1-4; D is unresolved. V was shortened by 6 bases and J by 7 bases, with 21 bases between the two germline ends. In germline, CDR1 is DFQATT, CDR2 SNEGSKA (reference sequence). CDR3 length equals 15 residues. DNA of the CDR3: TGCAGTGCACACGAGGGTCGCTGGGGTGGTGAAAAACTGTTTTTT. The encoded protein is CSAHEGRWGGEKLFF.